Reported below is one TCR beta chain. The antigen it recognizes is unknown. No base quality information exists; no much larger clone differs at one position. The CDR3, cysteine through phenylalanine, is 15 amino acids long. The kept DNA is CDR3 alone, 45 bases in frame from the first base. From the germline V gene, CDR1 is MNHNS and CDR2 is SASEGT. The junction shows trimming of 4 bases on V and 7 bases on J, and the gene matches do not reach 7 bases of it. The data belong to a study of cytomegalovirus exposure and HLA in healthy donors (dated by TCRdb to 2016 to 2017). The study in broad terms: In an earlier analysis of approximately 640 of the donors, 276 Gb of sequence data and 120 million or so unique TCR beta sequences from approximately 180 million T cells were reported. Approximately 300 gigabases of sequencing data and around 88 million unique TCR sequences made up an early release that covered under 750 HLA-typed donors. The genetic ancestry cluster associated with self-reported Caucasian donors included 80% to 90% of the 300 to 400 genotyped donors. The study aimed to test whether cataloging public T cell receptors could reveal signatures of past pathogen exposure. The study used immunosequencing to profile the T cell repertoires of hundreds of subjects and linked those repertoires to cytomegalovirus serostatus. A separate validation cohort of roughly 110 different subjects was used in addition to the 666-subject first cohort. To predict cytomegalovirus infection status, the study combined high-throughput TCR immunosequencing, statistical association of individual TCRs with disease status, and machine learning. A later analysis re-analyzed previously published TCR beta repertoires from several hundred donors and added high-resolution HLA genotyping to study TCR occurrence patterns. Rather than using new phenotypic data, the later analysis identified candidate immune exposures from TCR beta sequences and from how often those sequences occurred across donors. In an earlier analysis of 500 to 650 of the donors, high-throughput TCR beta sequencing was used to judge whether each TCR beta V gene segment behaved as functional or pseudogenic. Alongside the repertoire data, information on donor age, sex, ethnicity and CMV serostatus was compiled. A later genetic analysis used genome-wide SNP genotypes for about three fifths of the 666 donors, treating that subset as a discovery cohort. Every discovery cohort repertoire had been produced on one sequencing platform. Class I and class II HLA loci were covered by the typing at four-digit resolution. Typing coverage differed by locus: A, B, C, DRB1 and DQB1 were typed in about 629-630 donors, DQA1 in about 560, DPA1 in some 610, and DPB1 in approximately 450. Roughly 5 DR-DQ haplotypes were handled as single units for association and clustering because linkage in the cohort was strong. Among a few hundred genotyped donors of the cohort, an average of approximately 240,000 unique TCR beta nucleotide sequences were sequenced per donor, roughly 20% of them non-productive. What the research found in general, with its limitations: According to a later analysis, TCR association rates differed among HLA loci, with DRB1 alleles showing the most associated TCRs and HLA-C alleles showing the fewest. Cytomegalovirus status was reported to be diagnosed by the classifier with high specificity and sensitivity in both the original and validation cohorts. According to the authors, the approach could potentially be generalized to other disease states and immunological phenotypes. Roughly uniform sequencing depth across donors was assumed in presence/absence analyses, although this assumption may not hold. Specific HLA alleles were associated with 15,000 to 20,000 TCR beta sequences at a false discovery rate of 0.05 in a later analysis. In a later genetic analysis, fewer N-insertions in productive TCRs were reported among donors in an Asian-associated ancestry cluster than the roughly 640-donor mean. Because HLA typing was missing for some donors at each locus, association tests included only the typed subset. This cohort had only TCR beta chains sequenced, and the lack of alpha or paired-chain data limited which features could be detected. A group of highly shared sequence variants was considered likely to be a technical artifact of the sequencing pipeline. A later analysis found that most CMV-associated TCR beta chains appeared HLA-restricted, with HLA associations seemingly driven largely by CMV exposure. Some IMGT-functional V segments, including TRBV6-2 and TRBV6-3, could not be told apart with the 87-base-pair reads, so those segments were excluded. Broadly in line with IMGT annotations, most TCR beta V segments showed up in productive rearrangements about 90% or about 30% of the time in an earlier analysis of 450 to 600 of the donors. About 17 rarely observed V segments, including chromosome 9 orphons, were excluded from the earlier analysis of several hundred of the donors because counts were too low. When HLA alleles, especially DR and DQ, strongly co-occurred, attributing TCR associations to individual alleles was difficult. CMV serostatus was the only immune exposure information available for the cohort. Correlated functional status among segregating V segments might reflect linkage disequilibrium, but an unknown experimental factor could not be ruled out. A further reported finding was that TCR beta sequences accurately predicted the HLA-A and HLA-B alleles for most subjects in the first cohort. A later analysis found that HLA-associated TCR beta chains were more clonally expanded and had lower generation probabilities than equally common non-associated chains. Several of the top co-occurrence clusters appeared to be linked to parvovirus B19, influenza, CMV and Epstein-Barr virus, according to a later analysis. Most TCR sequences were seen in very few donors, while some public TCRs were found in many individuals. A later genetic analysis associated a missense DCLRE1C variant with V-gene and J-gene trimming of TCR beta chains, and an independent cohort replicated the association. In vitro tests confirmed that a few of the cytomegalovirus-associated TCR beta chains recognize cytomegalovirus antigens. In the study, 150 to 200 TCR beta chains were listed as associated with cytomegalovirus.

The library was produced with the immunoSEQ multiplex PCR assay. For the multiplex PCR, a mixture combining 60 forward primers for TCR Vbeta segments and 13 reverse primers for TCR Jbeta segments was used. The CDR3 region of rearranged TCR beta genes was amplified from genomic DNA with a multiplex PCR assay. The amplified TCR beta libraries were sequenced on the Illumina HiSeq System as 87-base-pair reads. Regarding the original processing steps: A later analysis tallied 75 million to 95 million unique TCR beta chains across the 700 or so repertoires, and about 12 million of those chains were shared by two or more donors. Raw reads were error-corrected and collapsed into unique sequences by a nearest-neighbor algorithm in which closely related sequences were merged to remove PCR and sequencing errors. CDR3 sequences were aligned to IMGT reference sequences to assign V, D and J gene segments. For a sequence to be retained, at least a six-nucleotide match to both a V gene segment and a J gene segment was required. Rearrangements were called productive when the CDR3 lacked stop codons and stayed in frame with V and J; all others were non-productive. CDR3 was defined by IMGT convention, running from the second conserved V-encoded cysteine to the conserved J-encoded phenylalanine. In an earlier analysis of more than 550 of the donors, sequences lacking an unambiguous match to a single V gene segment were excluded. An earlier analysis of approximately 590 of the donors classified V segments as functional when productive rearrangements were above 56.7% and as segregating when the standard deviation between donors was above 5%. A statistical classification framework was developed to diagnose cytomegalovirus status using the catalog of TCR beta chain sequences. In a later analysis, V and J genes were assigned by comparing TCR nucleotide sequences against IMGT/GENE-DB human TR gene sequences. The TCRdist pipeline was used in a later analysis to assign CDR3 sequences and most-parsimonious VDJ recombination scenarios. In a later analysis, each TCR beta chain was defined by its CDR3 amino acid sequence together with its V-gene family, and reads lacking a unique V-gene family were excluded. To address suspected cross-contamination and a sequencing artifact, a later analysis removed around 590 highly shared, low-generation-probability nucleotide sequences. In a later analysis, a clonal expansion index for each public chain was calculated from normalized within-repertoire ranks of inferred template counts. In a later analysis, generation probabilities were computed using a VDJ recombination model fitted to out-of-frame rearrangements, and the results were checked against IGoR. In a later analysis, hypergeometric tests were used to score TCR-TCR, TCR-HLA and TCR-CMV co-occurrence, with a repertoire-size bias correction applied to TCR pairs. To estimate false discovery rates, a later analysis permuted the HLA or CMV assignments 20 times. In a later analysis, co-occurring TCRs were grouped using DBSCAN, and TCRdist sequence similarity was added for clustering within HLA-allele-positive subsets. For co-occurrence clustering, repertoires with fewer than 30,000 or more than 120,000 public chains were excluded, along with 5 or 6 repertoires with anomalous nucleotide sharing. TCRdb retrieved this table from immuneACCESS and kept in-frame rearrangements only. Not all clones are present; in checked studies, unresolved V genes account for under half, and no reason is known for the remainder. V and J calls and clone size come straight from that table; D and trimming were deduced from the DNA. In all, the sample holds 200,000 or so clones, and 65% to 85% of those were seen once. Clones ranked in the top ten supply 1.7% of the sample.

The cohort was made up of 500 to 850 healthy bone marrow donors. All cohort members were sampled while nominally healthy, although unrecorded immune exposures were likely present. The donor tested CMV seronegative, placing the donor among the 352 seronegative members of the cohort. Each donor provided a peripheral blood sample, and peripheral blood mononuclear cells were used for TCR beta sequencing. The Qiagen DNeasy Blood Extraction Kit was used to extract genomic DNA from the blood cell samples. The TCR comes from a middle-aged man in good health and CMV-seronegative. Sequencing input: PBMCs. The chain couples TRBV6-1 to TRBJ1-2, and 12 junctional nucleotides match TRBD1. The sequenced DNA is TGTGCCAGCAGTGCCTCCGGGACAGGGGGCTCTGGCTACACCTTC. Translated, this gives CASSASGTGGSGYTF.